These 19 T cell receptor beta chains share one sample of origin, sequenced in a study of cytomegalovirus exposure and HLA in healthy donors. Vbeta (60) and Jbeta (13) primers were used in the PCR. Some clones are missing from TCRdb's copy, which holds only in-frame ones; the method was immunoSEQ multiplex PCR. The top ten clones hold 1.5% to 2% of a sample with around 200,000 clones, under 85% of them seen once. The specimen sequenced was PBMCs. The receptors originated from a man in his fifties in good health and CMV-seronegative.

This clone was counted a few times. The chain is built from TRBV10-3 and TRBJ1-1, with 8 bases matching TRBD1. V was clipped by 2 bases and J by 5 bases; unmatched bases: 7. This CDR3 has 15 residues. Germline-derived CDR1 and CDR2 are ENHRY and SYGVKD. The CDR3 loop is CAISEAGGRGTEAFF. In DNA form, the CDR3 reads TGTGCCATCAGTGAGGCAGGGGGCAGAGGGACTGAAGCTTTCTTT.

V is TRBV11-3 and J is TRBJ2-1; 8 bases are shared with TRBD2. The length of the CDR3 is 17 residues. The V gene's germline CDR1 is SGHNT and CDR2 YENEEA. J lost 0 bases, V lost 5 bases, and 9 bases had no gene match. As DNA, the CDR3 is TGTGCCAGCAGCCCTCGGGGGGGTTACAGCTCCTACAATGAGCAGTTCTTC. Translation: CASSPRGGYSSYNEQFF.

V usage is TRBV5-8 and J usage is TRBJ2-3; TRBD2 matches at 10 bases. The CDR3 sequence is 18 residues long. Germline loops: CDR1 SGHTS, CDR2 YDEGEE. J lost 6 bases, V lost 0 bases, and 13 bases had no gene match. Written as DNA, the CDR3 is TGTGCCAGCAGCTTGGCAAATCTAGCGGGAGAGAGGACCGATACGCAGTATTTT. Amino acid sequence: CASSLANLAGERTDTQYF.

The rearrangement uses TRBV11-2 and TRBJ2-7; a possible D gene is TRBD1 (6 bases). The CDR3 contains 15 residues. Trimming took 5 bases from V and 2 from J, leaving 16 bases between them. Germline V gene data show CDR1 as SGHAT and CDR2 as FQNNGV. CDR3 in amino acids: CASSPGQLVPYEQYF. The CDR3, as DNA: TGTGCCAGCAGCCCTGGACAGCTCGTTCCCTACGAGCAGTACTTC.

The chain carries TRBV7-2 and TRBJ2-7; no definite D call. Germline V gives CDR1 SGHTA, CDR2 FQGNSA. The CDR3 runs 13 residues. The ends were cut back, 4 bases at V and 6 bases at J, with 13 bases in the middle. CDR3 bases: TGTGCCAGCAGCTGGAGAACGAATGGCGAGCAGTACTTC. Encoded protein: CASSWRTNGEQYF.

Written as DNA, the CDR3 is TGTGCCAGCAGCTCAACAGGGGATATGAACACTGAAGCTTTCTTT. Translated: CASSSTGDMNTEAFF. This chain uses TRBV9 with TRBJ1-1, with TRBD1 matching over 7 bases. V lost 4 bases, J lost 0 bases, and 6 bases stayed unmatched. Germline V gene data show CDR1 as SGDLS and CDR2 as YYNGEE. This CDR3 is 15 amino acids long.

This sequence joins TRBV7-9 and TRBJ2-7, with TRBD1 identical over 9 bases. This CDR3 is built from 13 residues. Trimming took 5 bases from V and 5 from J; bases not matched to a gene: 4. Looked up from germline, CDR1 is SEHNR and CDR2 is FQNEAQ (reference sequence). DNA of the CDR3: TGTGCCAGCAGCCTTTGGACAGGGGACGAGCAGTACTTC. Protein product: CASSLWTGDEQYF.

This clone occurred once. The J gene is TRBJ2-3, the V gene TRBV18; weak D call: TRBD2 (5 bases). The germline gives CDR1 KGHSH, CDR2 LQKENI. This CDR3 is 12 amino acids long. V dropped 11 bases and J dropped 3 bases, with 12 bases sitting between them. This CDR3 is CAGRPGTDTQYF. The CDR3 DNA follows: TGTGCCGGCCGCCCGGGAACAGATACGCAGTATTTT.

There are a few counts of this clone. The chain uses TRBV19 and TRBJ1-5; no clear D gene. Deletions cut 4 bases from V and 4 bases from J, with 17 bases between. This CDR3 is built from 16 residues. CDR1 LNHDA and CDR2 SQIVND come from the germline V gene (reference sequence). CDR3 loop: CASSRPREAGNQPQHF. CDR3 nucleotide sequence: TGTGCCAGTAGTAGACCCCGGGAGGCGGGGAATCAGCCCCAGCATTTT.

This sequence joins TRBV5-1 and TRBJ2-1; D is unclear. The germline CDR1 and CDR2 sequences are SGHRS and YFSETQ. The ends were cut back, 0 bases at V and 0 bases at J, with 10 bases in the middle. The CDR3 has 16 residues. In DNA form, the CDR3 reads TGCGCCAGCAGCTTGGATGGGCGTAGCTCCTACAATGAGCAGTTCTTC. Encoded protein: CASSLDGRSSYNEQFF. Complete variable domain (other parts from reference TRBV5-1 and TRBJ2-1): KAGVTQTPRYLIKTRGQQVTLSCSPISGHRSVSWYQQTPGQGLQFLFEYFSETQRNKGNFPGRFSGRQFSNSRSEMNVSTLELGDSALYLCASSLDGRSSYNEQFFGPGTRLTVL.

J is TRBJ1-1 and V is TRBV7-9; D is perhaps TRBD1 (5 bases). Germline CDR1 SEHNR, CDR2 FQNEAQ (reference sequence). V was pared by 0 bases and J by 9 bases, with 17 bases between. The CDR3 consists of 15 residues. Written as DNA, the CDR3 is TGTGCCAGCAGCTTAGCGCAGGGCCCCCTCGTACAAGCTTTCTTT. This encodes CASSLAQGPLVQAFF.

J is TRBJ2-7 and V is TRBV6-1; 8 nucleotides match TRBD1. Germline trimming cut 0 bases from V and 0 bases from J; bases unmatched to any gene: 7. Per germline, CDR1 MNHNS and CDR2 SASEGT. The CDR3 consists of 17 residues. CDR3 sequence (DNA): TGTGCCAGCAGTGAAGCCCTCGGGACAGGTAGCTCCTACGAGCAGTACTTC. Translated, it gives CASSEALGTGSSYEQYF.

The rearrangement links TRBV15 to TRBJ2-1; tentative D call: TRBD2 (5 bases). The CDR3 contains 15 residues. Trimming stripped 5 bases from V and 6 bases from J, with 17 bases between. Germline V CDR1 and CDR2: LNHNV, YYDKDF (reference sequence). CDR3 sequence: CATSPRADYSNEQFF. The CDR3 coding sequence is TGTGCCACCAGCCCGCGGGCAGACTACTCCAATGAGCAGTTCTTC. Complete variable domain (other parts from reference TRBV15 and TRBJ2-1): DAMVIQNPRYQVTQFGKPVTLSCSQTLNHNVMYWYQQKSSQAPKLLFHYYDKDFNNEADTPDNFQSRRPNTSFCFLDIRSPGLGDTAMYLCATSPRADYSNEQFFGPGTRLTVL.

The CDR3 coding sequence is TGTGCCAGCAGCGGGACTGTTGGGTCCTACGAGCAGTACTTC. It yields the protein CASSGTVGSYEQYF. The chain employs TRBV6-6 and TRBJ2-7, with D maybe TRBD2 (6 bases). The germline V gene encodes CDR1 MNHNY and CDR2 SVGAGI (reference sequence). The CDR3 spans 14 residues. Trimming left V 6 bases short and J 1 base short, with 13 bases between.

The chain couples TRBV30 to TRBJ2-1; 8 bases line up with TRBD1. The CDR3 covers 14 residues. The ends lost 7 bases at V and 0 bases at J; junction bases unmatched: 5. Germline CDR1 GTSNPN, CDR2 SVGIG (reference sequence). DNA for the CDR3: TGTGCCTTTAACAGGGGGAGCTCCTACAATGAGCAGTTCTTC. Translating it yields CAFNRGSSYNEQFF.

The chain links TRBV25-1 to TRBJ2-7, with D possibly being TRBD1 (5 bases). V was pared by 2 bases and J by 5 bases, with 13 bases between. The length of the CDR3 is 14 residues. Germline V gene data show CDR1 as MGHDK and CDR2 as SYGVNS. The CDR3 sequence is CASSEQGFFNEQYF. CDR3 DNA: TGTGCCAGCAGTGAACAGGGATTTTTCAACGAGCAGTACTTC.

CDR3 nucleotides: TGCGCCAGCAGCTTGGTCGGAGGATTGGATGGCTACACCTTC. It yields the protein CASSLVGGLDGYTF. The rearrangement links TRBV5-1 to TRBJ1-2, with D unresolved. Germline CDR1 reads SGHRS; CDR2 reads YFSETQ. The V end lost 0 bases, the J end lost 6 bases, and 12 bases lay between the germline ends. The CDR3 sequence is 14 residues long.

In its sample, this clone was seen once. This sample also contains other DNA sequences that code for the same CDR3. The chain employs TRBV19 and TRBJ1-6, with 10 positions matching TRBD1. V trimming: 4 bases; J trimming: 10 bases; junction bases outside the gene matches: 4. Germline V CDR1 and CDR2: LNHDA, SQIVND (reference sequence). This CDR3 contains 14 residues. CDR3 in DNA: TGTGCCAGTAGTACGGGACAGGGGAACTCACCCCTCCACTTT. The encoded protein is CASSTGQGNSPLHF.

This chain connects TRBV18 to TRBJ1-2; D perhaps matches TRBD1 (5 bases). The CDR3 contains 12 residues. The V end lost 3 bases, the J end lost 10 bases, and 12 bases lay between the germline ends. Per the germline V gene, CDR1 is KGHSH and CDR2 is LQKENI. The CDR3 DNA reads as TGTGCCAGCTCACCGACCAGGGTTGACTACACCTTC. Translating it yields CASSPTRVDYTF.